The clone carrying this T cell receptor beta chain was recorded at least ten times. Its antigen remains unknown. Each diagnosis drew on symptoms, thyroxine, TRAb, thyroid ultrasound and orbital computed tomography findings. V dropped 4 bases and J dropped 7; count of bases not matched to a gene: 9. The germline CDR1 and CDR2 sequences are MNHNS and SASEGT. This CDR3 comprises 15 residues. The data stem from a study of T cells in Graves' hyperthyroidism and ophthalmopathy. The wider study: Any treatment followed the collection of peripheral blood at initial diagnosis.

It was RNA transcripts that yielded the amplified TCR beta CDR3 regions. During a first-round RT-PCR of the TCR CDR3, the HTBI primer set was used. TCRdb re-derived calls from the multiplex PCR reads in MiXCR, one entry per CDR3 protein. Among about 290,000 distinct CDR3 sequences listed, roughly 13% were seen once. Broader study findings: Ophthalmopathy prediction by the model preceded onset by a median roughly 6 months.

The chain has TRBV6-1 and TRBJ2-1, with TRBD1 identical over 8 bases. The sequenced material came from blood. The sequence derives from a woman in her thirties or forties with Graves' hyperthyroidism. The CDR3 DNA reads as TGTGCCAGCAGTGCTCCGGGACAGGTCTGGAATGAGCAGTTCTTC. Protein sequence: CASSAPGQVWNEQFF.